Listed below are T cell receptor beta chains from one sample, sequenced in a study of patients and donors after allogeneic stem cell transplantation. TCRdb re-called the RT-PCR reads with MiXCR, one entry per CDR3 protein. The sample has about 160,000 distinct CDR3 sequences; about 30% are singletons. The sequenced material came from blood, either unsorted or a sorted T cell fraction (not recorded which). These receptors came from a human donor who was either an allogeneic HSCT recipient or a stem cell or donor lymphocyte infusion donor (not recorded which). It is not recorded whose cells these are; they may come from a transplant donor. Each CDR3 is given with its conserved first and last residue. The order of the fields is J gene, D gene, clone size, V gene, CDR3 DNA, CDR3 protein. The D gene is left open where the match is weak. Clone sizes are given selectively: once, few, many, or a class where the clone is expanded.

TRBJ1-2	TRBD1	NA	TRBV7-2	TGTGCCAGCAGCTTAGTTTGGACAGGGGACGGCTACACCTTC	CASSLVWTGDGYTF
TRBJ2-4	TRBD2	NA	TRBV18	TGTGCCAGCTCACCACCGGCGGGAGGGCCTGGCATTCAGTACTTC	CASSPPAGGPGIQYF
TRBJ2-7	NA	few	TRBV4-3	TGCGCCAGCAGCCAAGCTTCCGGCGGGAAAAACGAGCAGTACTTC	CASSQASGGKNEQYF
TRBJ2-7	NA	NA	TRBV27	TGTGCCAGCAGTTTACTCCCCGTAGTTTACGAGCAGTACTTC	CASSLLPVVYEQYF
TRBJ2-1	TRBD2	NA	TRBV29-1	TGCAGCGTTGAATCACAGGGACTAGCGGGAGATGAGCAGTTCTTC	CSVESQGLAGDEQFF
TRBJ1-1	NA	NA	TRBV7-9	TGTGCCAGCAGCCAACGGGGAGGACAGCCCTCGAACACTGAAGCTTTCTTT	CASSQRGGQPSNTEAFF
TRBJ2-1	NA	few	TRBV15	TGTGCCACCAGCAGAGATAAAGTGGGAGGTAGAGGATTCTTC	CATSRDKVGGRGFF
TRBJ1-5	NA	many	TRBV4-2	TGTGCCAGCAGCCAAGATACGGGGAGAGGTCAGCCCCAGCATTTT	CASSQDTGRGQPQHF
TRBJ1-3	TRBD1	medium-sized	TRBV20-1	TGCAGTGCTAGAGCGTGGACAGGGGCTGGAAACACCATATATTTT	CSARAWTGAGNTIYF
TRBJ1-5	TRBD1	many	TRBV28	TGTGCCAGCAGAATTAACAGGGGGCGAGGGTATAGCAATCAGCCCCAGCATTTT	CASRINRGRGYSNQPQHF
TRBJ2-1	TRBD2	NA	TRBV6-2/TRBV6-3	TGTGCCAGCAGGCTAACCGGGACTAGCGGGAGGAATGAGCAGTTCTTC	CASRLTGTSGRNEQFF
TRBJ2-7	NA	few	TRBV6-2/TRBV6-3	TGTGCCAGCAGTAACCGGGACAAGACCTACGAGCAGTACTTC	CASSNRDKTYEQYF
TRBJ1-4	NA	NA	TRBV20-1	TGCAGTGCTAGGGCAGGATCTAATGAAAAACTGTTTTTT	CSARAGSNEKLFF
TRBJ2-2	TRBD2	NA	TRBV5-4	TGTGCCAGCAGCTCCCTAGCGGGGTTAGACACCGGGGAGCTGTTTTTT	CASSSLAGLDTGELFF
TRBJ2-3	NA	few	TRBV20-1	TGCAGTGCTAAGGCGGCGGCCACAGATACGCAGTATTTT	CSAKAAATDTQYF
TRBJ1-5	TRBD1	many	TRBV5-1	TGCGCCAGCAGCATAACAGGGGGCAGGAATCAGCCCCAGCATTTT	CASSITGGRNQPQHF
TRBJ2-2	NA	once	TRBV30	TGTGCCTGGAATATGGGGTTCACCGGGGAGCTGTTTTTT	CAWNMGFTGELFF
TRBJ1-3	NA	NA	TRBV10-3	TGTGCCGGCCAGGGAGACAAGAAGTACTCTGGAAACACCATATATTTT	CAGQGDKKYSGNTIYF
TRBJ2-1	NA	NA	TRBV28	TGTGCCAGCAGTTCGGGGGGCGAAGGGGATGAGCAGTTCTTC	CASSSGGEGDEQFF
TRBJ2-1	NA	NA	TRBV7-9	TGTGCCAGCACCCTAGAGGGGGCGGGGTTCGGCGATGAGCAGTTCTTC	CASTLEGAGFGDEQFF
TRBJ2-1	NA	few	TRBV21-1	TGTGCCAGCAGCAAAGCGCGGACTAGCGGGAACAATGAGCAGTTCTTC	CASSKARTSGNNEQFF
TRBJ1-6	TRBD1	few	TRBV9	TGTGCCAGCAGCGGGACAGGGAGGCCACCCCTCCACTTT	CASSGTGRPPLHF
TRBJ1-4	NA	many	TRBV12-3/TRBV12-4	TGTGCCAGCAGTTTGAGAGAAAAACTGTTTTTT	CASSLREKLFF
TRBJ2-7	TRBD2	NA	TRBV6-2/TRBV6-3	TGTGCCAGTCGACTAGCGGGAGTCTACGAGCAGTACTTC	CASRLAGVYEQYF
TRBJ1-4	NA	many	TRBV29-1	TGCAGCGTTGAAGAGAAGGCAGTGGGGCGAGAAAAACTGTTTTTT	CSVEEKAVGREKLFF
TRBJ2-5	TRBD2	NA	TRBV28	TGTGCCAGCAGTTTAGTCGCCGGGCTAGCGGGACAAGAGACCCAGTACTTC	CASSLVAGLAGQETQYF
TRBJ2-7	NA	NA	TRBV21-1	TGTGCCAGCAACGTAGCGGAGTGTCCTTACGAGCAGTACTTC	CASNVAECPYEQYF
TRBJ2-1	TRBD2	few	TRBV29-1	TGCAGCGTTGTCGGACTAGCGGGAAACAATGAGCAGTTCTTC	CSVVGLAGNNEQFF
TRBJ1-2	NA	few	TRBV24-1	TGTGCCACCAGTGAAAGACAGTCCTATGGCTACACCTTC	CATSERQSYGYTF
TRBJ2-1	TRBD2	few	TRBV9	TGTGCCAGCAGCGTAGGGGGGACTAGAAATGAGCAGTTCTTC	CASSVGGTRNEQFF
TRBJ2-5	TRBD1	few	TRBV27	TGTGCCACCAGTTGGAAACAGGGGATGGAGACCCAGTACTTC	CATSWKQGMETQYF
TRBJ1-5	NA	NA	TRBV6-1	TGTGCCAGCAGGCCCAGGGATTATAGCAATCAGCCCCAGCATTTT	CASRPRDYSNQPQHF
TRBJ1-1	NA	NA	TRBV10-3	TGTGCCATCTCTCGGGAGGTGAACACTGAAGCTTTCTTT	CAISREVNTEAFF
TRBJ2-2	TRBD2	few	TRBV7-2	TGTGCCAGCAGCTTCAGCGGGATACGAACCGGGGAGCTGTTTTTT	CASSFSGIRTGELFF
TRBJ1-4	NA	many	TRBV12-3/TRBV12-4	TGTGCCAGCAGCCCCGGGGTCCTGTCGGGGATTCTGTTTTTT	CASSPGVLSGILFF
TRBJ1-5	NA	many	TRBV7-8	TGTGCCAGCAGCTTAGCAGATGATAGCAATCAGCCCCAGCATTTT	CASSLADDSNQPQHF
TRBJ1-4	NA	few	TRBV5-6	TGTGCCAGCAGCTTTTCTACGGATAAACTGTTTTTT	CASSFSTDKLFF
TRBJ2-7	TRBD1	NA	TRBV27	TGTGCCAGCAGGGGGACAGGAACTCTCTACGAGCAGTACTTC	CASRGTGTLYEQYF
TRBJ2-5	TRBD1	once	TRBV25-1	TGTGCCAGCCTTGGGACAGGGGTTGGCGAGACCCAGTACTTC	CASLGTGVGETQYF
TRBJ2-3	NA	NA	TRBV9	TGTGCCAGCAGCGTAAGGCCCCTCTCGGATACGCAGTATTTT	CASSVRPLSDTQYF
TRBJ2-7	NA	few	TRBV20-1	TGCAGTGCTAGAACTCCCTACGAGCAGTACTTC	CSARTPYEQYF
TRBJ1-5	TRBD1	NA	TRBV4-3	TGCGCCAGCAGCCCAGGACAGGGGGCAGGGCCCCAGCATTTT	CASSPGQGAGPQHF
TRBJ1-2	TRBD1	few	TRBV9	TGTGCCAGCAGCGTAGGCGACAGGGTCTGGTATGGCTACACCTTC	CASSVGDRVWYGYTF
TRBJ2-7	NA	many	TRBV5-1	TGCGCCAGCAGCTTTAACTGGGCCGGCGAGCAGTACTTC	CASSFNWAGEQYF
TRBJ2-7	NA	NA	TRBV27	TGTGCCAGCAGTTGGTTGGGTTCTGTGTCGGGAGAGCAGTACTTC	CASSWLGSVSGEQYF
TRBJ1-4	TRBD1	NA	TRBV7-2	TGTGCCAGCAGCTTAGACGGACAGGGATGTGAAAAACTGTTTTTT	CASSLDGQGCEKLFF
TRBJ2-7	TRBD1	NA	TRBV7-9	TGTGCCAGCAGCTTAGCTCTAAGAGACAGGGGGAACGAGCAGTACTTC	CASSLALRDRGNEQYF
TRBJ2-1	NA	NA	TRBV7-2	TGTGCCAGCAGCTTAGGCGGGCTAGCTAGGTACAATGAGCAGTTCTTC	CASSLGGLARYNEQFF
TRBJ2-1	NA	few	TRBV5-1	TGCGCCAGCAGCTTTCCTACCAATGAGCAGTTCTTC	CASSFPTNEQFF
TRBJ1-5	NA	many	TRBV25-1	TGTGCCAGCAGTGAGAAGTCCAGGGGACAGCCCCAGCATTTT	CASSEKSRGQPQHF
TRBJ2-2	NA	NA	TRBV27	TGTGCCAGCAGTCCCCTCAACGGGGAGCTGTTTTTT	CASSPLNGELFF
TRBJ2-1	NA	NA	TRBV6-4	TGTGCCAGCAGCCGACCAGGGACTTTCAACTACAATGAGCAGTTCTTC	CASSRPGTFNYNEQFF
TRBJ1-1	NA	NA	TRBV28	TGTGCCAGCAGTTTAGACAGTCCTTTTGAAGCTTTCTTT	CASSLDSPFEAFF